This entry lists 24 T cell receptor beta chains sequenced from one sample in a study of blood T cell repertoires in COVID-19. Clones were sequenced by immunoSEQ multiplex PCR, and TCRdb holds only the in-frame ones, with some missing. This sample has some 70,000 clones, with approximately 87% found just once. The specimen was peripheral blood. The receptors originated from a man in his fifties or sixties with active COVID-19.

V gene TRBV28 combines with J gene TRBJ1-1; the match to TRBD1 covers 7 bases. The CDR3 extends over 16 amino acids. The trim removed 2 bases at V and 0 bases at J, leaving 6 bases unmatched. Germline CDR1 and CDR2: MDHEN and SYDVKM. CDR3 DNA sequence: TGTGCCAGCAGTTTACAGGGGGTGGCGATGAACACTGAAGCTTTCTTT. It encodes CASSLQGVAMNTEAFF.

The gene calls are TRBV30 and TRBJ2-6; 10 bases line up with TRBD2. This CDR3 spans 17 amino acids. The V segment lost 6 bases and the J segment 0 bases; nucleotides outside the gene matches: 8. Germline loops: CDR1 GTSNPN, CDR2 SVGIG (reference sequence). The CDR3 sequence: CACPTSGVLSGANVLTF. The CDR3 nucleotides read TGTGCCTGTCCCACTAGCGGGGTACTCTCTGGGGCCAACGTCCTGACTTTC. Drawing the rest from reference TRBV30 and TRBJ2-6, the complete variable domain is SQTIHQWPATLVQPVGSPLSLECTVEGTSNPNLYWYRQAAGRGLQLLFYSVGIGQISSEVPQNLSASRPQDRQFILSSKKLLLSDSGFYLCACPTSGVLSGANVLTFGAGSRLTVL.

The CDR3 spells CASSQAPGPDTQYF. The CDR3 DNA reads as TGTGCCAGCAGCCAAGCCCCTGGCCCAGATACGCAGTATTTT. The chain carries TRBV3-1 (or the pseudogene TRBV3-2) and TRBJ2-3; D is unclear. Trimming took 1 base from V and 4 from J, leaving 9 bases between them. There are 14 residues in the CDR3. Germline V lookup: CDR1 LGHDT, CDR2 YNNKEL (reference sequence).

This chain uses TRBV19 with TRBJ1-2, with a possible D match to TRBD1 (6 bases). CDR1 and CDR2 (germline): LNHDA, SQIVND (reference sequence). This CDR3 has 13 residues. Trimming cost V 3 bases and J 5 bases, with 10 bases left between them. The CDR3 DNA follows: TGTGCCAGTAGTATCGGGACACCTTATGGCTACACCTTC. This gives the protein CASSIGTPYGYTF.

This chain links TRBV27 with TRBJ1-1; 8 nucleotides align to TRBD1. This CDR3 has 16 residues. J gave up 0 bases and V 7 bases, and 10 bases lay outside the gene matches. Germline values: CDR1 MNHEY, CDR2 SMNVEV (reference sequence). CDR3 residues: CASTTGGWGMNTEAFF. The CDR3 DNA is TGTGCCAGCACCACAGGGGGTTGGGGCATGAACACTGAAGCTTTCTTT.

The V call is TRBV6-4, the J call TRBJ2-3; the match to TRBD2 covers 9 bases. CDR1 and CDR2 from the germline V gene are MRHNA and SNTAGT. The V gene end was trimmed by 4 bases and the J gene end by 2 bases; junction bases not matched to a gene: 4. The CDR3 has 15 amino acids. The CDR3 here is CASSALAGVTDTQYF. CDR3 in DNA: TGTGCCAGCAGTGCATTAGCGGGAGTCACAGATACGCAGTATTTT.

CDR3 in DNA: TGTGCCAGCAGTGAGTTAGATGCTGCAACTAATGAAAAACTGTTTTTT. Translating gives CASSELDAATNEKLFF. The chain has TRBV2 and TRBJ1-4; D unresolved. Germline CDR1 and CDR2: SNHLY and FYNNEI. Trimming shortened V by 3 bases and J by 0 bases, and 11 bases separated the two germline ends. The CDR3 is 16 residues long. Supplemented by reference TRBV2 and TRBJ1-4, the full variable domain reads EPEVTQTPSHQVTQMGQEVILRCVPISNHLYFYWYRQILGQKVEFLVSFYNNEISEKSEIFDDQFSVERPDGSNFTLKIRSTKLEDSAMYFCASSELDAATNEKLFFGSGTQLSVL.

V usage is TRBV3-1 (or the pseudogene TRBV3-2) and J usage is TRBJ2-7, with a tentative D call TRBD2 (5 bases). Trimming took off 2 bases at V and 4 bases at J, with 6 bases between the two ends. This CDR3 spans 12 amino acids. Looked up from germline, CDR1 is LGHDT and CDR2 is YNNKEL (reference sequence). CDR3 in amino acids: CASSQRGYEQYF. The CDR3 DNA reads TGTGCCAGCAGCCAAAGAGGGTACGAGCAGTACTTC.

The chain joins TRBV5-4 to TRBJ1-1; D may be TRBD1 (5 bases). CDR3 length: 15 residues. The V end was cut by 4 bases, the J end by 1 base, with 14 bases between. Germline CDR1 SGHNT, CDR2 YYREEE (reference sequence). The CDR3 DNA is TGTGCCAGCAGCCCCGGCGGGGGAGCGAACACTGAAGCTTTCTTT. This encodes CASSPGGGANTEAFF.

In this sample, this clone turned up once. The CDR3 is CASSLSGSGANEQFF. CDR3 bases: TGTGCCAGCAGTTTAAGCGGGAGTGGGGCGAATGAGCAGTTCTTC. This chain joins TRBV28 and TRBJ2-1; TRBD2 aligns across 8 bases. CDR1 MDHEN and CDR2 SYDVKM come from the germline V gene. CDR3 size: 15 residues. With 2 bases clipped from V and 7 bases from J, the junction kept 7 bases outside the gene matches. The variable domain in full, completed from reference TRBV28 and TRBJ2-1, reads DVKVTQSSRYLVKRTGEKVFLECVQDMDHENMFWYRQDPGLGLRLIYFSYDVKMKEKGDIPEGYSVSREKKERFSLILESASTNQTSMYLCASSLSGSGANEQFFGPGTRLTVL.

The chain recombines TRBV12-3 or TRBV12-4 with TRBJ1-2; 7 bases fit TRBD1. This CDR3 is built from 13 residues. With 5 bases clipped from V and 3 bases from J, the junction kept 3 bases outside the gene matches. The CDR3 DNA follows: TGTGCCAGCAGTATGAGGGGGCACTATGGCTACACCTTC. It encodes CASSMRGHYGYTF.

CDR3 bases: TGTGCCAGCAGCACCTACAATGAGCAGTTCTTC. Translated, it gives CASSTYNEQFF. This chain joins TRBV2 and TRBJ2-1; D remains unclear. Trimming cost V 6 bases and J 2 bases, with 2 bases left between them. CDR3 length equals 11 residues. Germline V gene sequence: CDR1 SNHLY, CDR2 FYNNEI.

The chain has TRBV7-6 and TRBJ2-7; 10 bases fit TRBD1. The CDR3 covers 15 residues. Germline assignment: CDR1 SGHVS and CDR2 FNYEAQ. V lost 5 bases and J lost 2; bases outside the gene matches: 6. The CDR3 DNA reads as TGTGCCAGCAGCCACGGACAGGGGGTCCCCTACGAGCAGTACTTC. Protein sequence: CASSHGQGVPYEQYF.

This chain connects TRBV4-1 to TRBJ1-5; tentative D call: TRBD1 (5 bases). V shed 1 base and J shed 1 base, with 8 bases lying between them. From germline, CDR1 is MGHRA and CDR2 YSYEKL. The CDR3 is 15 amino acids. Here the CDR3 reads CASSQVAGSNQPQHF. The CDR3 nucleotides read TGCGCCAGCAGCCAAGTCGCAGGGAGCAATCAGCCCCAGCATTTT.

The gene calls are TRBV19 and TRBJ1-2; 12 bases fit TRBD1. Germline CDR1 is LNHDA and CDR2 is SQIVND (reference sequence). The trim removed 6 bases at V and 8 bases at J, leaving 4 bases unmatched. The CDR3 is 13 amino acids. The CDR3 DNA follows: TGTGCCAGTAGGGGACAGGGGGCGCGCGGCTACACCTTC. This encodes CASRGQGARGYTF. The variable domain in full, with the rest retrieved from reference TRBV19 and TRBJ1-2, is DGGITQSPKYLFRKEGQNVTLSCEQNLNHDAMYWYRQDPGQGLRLIYYSQIVNDFQKGDIAEGYSVSREKKESFPLTVTSAQKNPTAFYLCASRGQGARGYTFGSGTRLTVV.

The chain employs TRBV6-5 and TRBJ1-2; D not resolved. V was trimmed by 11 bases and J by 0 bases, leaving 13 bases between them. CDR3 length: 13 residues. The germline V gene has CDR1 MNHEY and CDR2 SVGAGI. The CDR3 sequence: CAARTVANYGYTF. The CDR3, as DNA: TGTGCCGCACGAACAGTCGCTAACTATGGCTACACCTTC.

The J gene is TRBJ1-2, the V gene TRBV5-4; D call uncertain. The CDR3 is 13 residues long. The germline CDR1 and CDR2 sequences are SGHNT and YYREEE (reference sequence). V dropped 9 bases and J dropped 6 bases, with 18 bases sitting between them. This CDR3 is CATPATSGDGYTF. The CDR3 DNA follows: TGTGCCACCCCTGCCACCTCCGGGGATGGCTACACCTTC. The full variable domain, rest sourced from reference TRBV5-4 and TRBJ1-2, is ETGVTQSPTHLIKTRGQQVTLRCSSQSGHNTVSWYQQALGQGPQFIFQYYREEENGRGNFPPRFSGLQFPNYSSELNVNALELDDSALYLCATPATSGDGYTFGSGTRLTVV.

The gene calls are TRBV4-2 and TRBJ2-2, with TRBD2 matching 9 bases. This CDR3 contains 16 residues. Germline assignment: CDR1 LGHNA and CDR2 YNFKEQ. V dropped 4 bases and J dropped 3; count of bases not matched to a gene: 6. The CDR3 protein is CASSPYAGGDTGELFF. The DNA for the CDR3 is TGTGCCAGCAGCCCCTACGCGGGGGGGGACACCGGGGAGCTGTTTTTT.

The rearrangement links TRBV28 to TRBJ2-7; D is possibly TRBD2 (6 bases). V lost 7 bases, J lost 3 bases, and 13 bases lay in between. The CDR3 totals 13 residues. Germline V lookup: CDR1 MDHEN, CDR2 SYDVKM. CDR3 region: CASMREVVYEQYF. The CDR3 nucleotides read TGTGCCAGCATGAGGGAGGTGGTCTACGAGCAGTACTTC. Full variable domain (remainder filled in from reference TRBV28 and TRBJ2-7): DVKVTQSSRYLVKRTGEKVFLECVQDMDHENMFWYRQDPGLGLRLIYFSYDVKMKEKGDIPEGYSVSREKKERFSLILESASTNQTSMYLCASMREVVYEQYFGPGTRLTVT.

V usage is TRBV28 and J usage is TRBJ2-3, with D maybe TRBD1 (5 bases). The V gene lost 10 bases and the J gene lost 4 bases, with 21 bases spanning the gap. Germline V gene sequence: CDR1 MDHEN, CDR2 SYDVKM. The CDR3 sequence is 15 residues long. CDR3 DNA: TGTGCCACCGCGTCGCCCGGGTCCAGGGCAGATACGCAGTATTTT. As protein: CATASPGSRADTQYF.

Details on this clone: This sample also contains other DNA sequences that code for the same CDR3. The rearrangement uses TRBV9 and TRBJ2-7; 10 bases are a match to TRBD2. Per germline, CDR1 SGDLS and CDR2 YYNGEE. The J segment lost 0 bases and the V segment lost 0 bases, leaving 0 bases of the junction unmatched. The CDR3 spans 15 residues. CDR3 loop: CASSVGTSGSYEQYF. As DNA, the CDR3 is TGTGCCAGCAGCGTAGGGACTAGCGGCTCCTACGAGCAGTACTTC.

CDR3 protein: CASSVGDYPQETQYF. The CDR3 coding sequence is TGTGCCAGCAGCGTAGGGGACTACCCCCAAGAGACCCAGTACTTC. V and J are TRBV9 and TRBJ2-5; 7 bases match TRBD2. The ends lost 0 bases at V and 1 base at J; junction bases unmatched: 3. CDR1 and CDR2 from the germline V gene are SGDLS and YYNGEE. The CDR3 is 15 amino acids.

CDR3 protein: CASSEGGTAYEQFF. CDR3 in DNA: TGTGCCAGCAGCGAGGGGGGGACCGCCTATGAGCAGTTCTTC. The chain has TRBV9 and TRBJ2-1; perhaps TRBD2 as D (7 bases). CDR1 and CDR2 (germline): SGDLS, YYNGEE. The CDR3 runs 14 residues. Trimming pared 3 bases from V and 8 bases from J, leaving 15 bases between.

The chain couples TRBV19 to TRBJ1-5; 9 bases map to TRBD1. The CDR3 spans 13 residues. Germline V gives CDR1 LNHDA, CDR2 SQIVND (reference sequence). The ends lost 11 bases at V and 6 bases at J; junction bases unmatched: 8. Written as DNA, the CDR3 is TGTGCCGTAGACAGGGGGGGGCGTCAGCCCCAGCATTTT. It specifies CAVDRGGRQPQHF. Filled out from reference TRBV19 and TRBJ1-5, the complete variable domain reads DGGITQSPKYLFRKEGQNVTLSCEQNLNHDAMYWYRQDPGQGLRLIYYSQIVNDFQKGDIAEGYSVSREKKESFPLTVTSAQKNPTAFYLCAVDRGGRQPQHFGDGTRLSIL.